This TCR beta chain was profiled in a study of T cell repertoires in aging, cancer and after chemotherapy. Amplification of TCR beta used genomic DNA extracted from peripheral blood. This clonotype was detected a few times. A mixed TRB-A/B primer pool amplified rearranged TRB by multiplex touch-down PCR. TCRdb used MiXCR to reprocess the multiplex PCR reads, holding one entry per CDR3 protein. The sample lists about 8,800 distinct CDR3 sequences, approximately 30% occurring once. Trimming removed 8 bases from V and 5 bases from J, with 16 bases in between. From germline, CDR1 is LNHDA and CDR2 SQIVND (reference sequence). This CDR3 spans 14 amino acids.

The TCR was taken from a human donor in good health. The sample was blood. The genes are TRBV19 and TRBJ2-1; D is unclear. The CDR3: CASPERARDNEQFF. In DNA, the CDR3 is TGTGCCAGTCCTGAAAGGGCTCGGGACAATGAGCAGTTCTTC.